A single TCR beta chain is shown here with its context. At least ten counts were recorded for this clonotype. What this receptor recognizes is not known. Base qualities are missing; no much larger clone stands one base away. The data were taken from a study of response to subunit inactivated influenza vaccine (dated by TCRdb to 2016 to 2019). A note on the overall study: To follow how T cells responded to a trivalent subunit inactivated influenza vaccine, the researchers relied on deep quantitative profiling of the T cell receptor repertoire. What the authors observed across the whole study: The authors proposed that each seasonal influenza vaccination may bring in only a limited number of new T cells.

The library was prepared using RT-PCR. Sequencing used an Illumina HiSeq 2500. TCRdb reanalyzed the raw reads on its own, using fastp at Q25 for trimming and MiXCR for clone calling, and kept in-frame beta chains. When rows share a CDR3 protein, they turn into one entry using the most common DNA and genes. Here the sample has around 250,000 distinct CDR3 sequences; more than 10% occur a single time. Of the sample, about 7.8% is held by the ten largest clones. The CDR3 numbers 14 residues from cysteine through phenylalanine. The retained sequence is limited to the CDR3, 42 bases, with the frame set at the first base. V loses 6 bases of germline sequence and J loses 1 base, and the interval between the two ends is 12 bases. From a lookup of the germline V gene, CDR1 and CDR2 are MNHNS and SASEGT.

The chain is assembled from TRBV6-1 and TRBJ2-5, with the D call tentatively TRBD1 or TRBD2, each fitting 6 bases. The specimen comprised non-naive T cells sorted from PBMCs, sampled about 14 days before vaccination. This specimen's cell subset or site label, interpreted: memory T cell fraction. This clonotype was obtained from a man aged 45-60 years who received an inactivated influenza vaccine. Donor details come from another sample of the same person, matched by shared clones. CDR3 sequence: CASRSQGGQETQYF. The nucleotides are TGTGCCAGCAGGTCACAGGGAGGCCAAGAGACCCAGTACTTC.